Listed below are T cell receptor beta chains from one sample, sequenced in a study of identical twins. TCRdb reprocessed the 5' RACE reads with MiXCR, giving one entry per CDR3 protein. Of 1.5 million to 2 million distinct CDR3 sequences detected, less than 35% appear once; the ten largest clones hold under 0.35%. The specimen was cord blood. These receptors came from a newborn girl in good health. The CDR3 runs from the conserved cysteine through the conserved F or W. Fields, in order: D gene, clone size, J gene, V gene, CDR3 DNA, CDR3 protein. The D gene is left open where the match is weak. For some rows the clone size is stated as once, few or many, or as a class when expanded; others skip it.

.,.,TRBJ2-2,TRBV7-2,TGTGCCAGCAGCGAGGACGCGATGGCCGGGGAGCTGTTTTTT,CASSEDAMAGELFF
TRBD2,few,TRBJ2-1,TRBV5-1,TGCGCCAGCAGCGTACCGCTAGCGGGAGGGCCTTTTATCTCCTACAATGAGCAGTTCTTC,CASSVPLAGGPFISYNEQFF
.,.,TRBJ2-1,TRBV27,TGTGCCAGCAGTTATACTGGGACTGGAGCGGAGACCCAGTTCTTC,CASSYTGTGAETQFF
TRBD2,few,TRBJ2-7,TRBV20-1,TGCAGTGCTCCGGGACTAGCTTCCCACGAGCAGTACTTC,CSAPGLASHEQYF
.,many,TRBJ2-3,TRBV29-1,TGCAGCGTTGAAGTTGGGATCCGAGCAGATACGCAGTATTTT,CSVEVGIRADTQYF
.,.,TRBJ2-7,TRBV20-1,TGCAGTGCTAGACTTAACAGGGCCCTCGAGCAGTACTTC,CSARLNRALEQYF
.,.,TRBJ2-2,TRBV28,TGTGCCAGCAGTTTATGGAGGGGGCATAGTGCGGGGGCCTTTACGAACACCGGGGAGCTGTTTTTT,CASSLWRGHSAGAFTNTGELFF
TRBD1,few,TRBJ2-4,TRBV18,TGTGCCAGCTCACCACCGGGGACAGGGGTGCAGTACTTC,CASSPPGTGVQYF
.,.,TRBJ1-6,TRBV10-3,TGTGCCATCAGTGAGTCGGACCTGAGGGTGGATTCACCCCTCCACTTT,CAISESDLRVDSPLHF
.,few,TRBJ1-2,TRBV6-5,TGTGCCAGCAGTTACCGGCAGGGGAGAGGCTACACCTTC,CASSYRQGRGYTF
.,many,TRBJ2-3,TRBV2,TGTGCCAGCAGTGCTTCGTCTTTCATGCAGTATTTT,CASSASSFMQYF
TRBD1,few,TRBJ2-5,TRBV4-1,TGCGCCAGCAGCCAAGATGCAGGGGGCTATGAGACCCAGTACTTC,CASSQDAGGYETQYF
TRBD1,few,TRBJ1-4,TRBV10-3,TGTGCCATCAGTAGGACAGGGGATGAAAAACTGTTTTTT,CAISRTGDEKLFF
TRBD2,.,TRBJ2-7,TRBV10-3,TGTGCCATCAGTGATCTCCCTAGCGGGAGCTGCGAGCAGTACTTC,CAISDLPSGSCEQYF
.,few,TRBJ1-1,TRBV6-8,TGTGCCAGCAGATCGGGACCGAACACTGAAGCTTTCTTT,CASRSGPNTEAFF
.,.,TRBJ1-1,TRBV28,TGTGCCAGCAGTCCGGGGGACCAGAACACTGAAGCTTTCTTT,CASSPGDQNTEAFF
TRBD2,.,TRBJ2-7,TRBV5-1,TGCGCCAGCAGCTTGGGCCCCGGGACTAGCGTCTCCTACGAGCAGTACTTC,CASSLGPGTSVSYEQYF
TRBD2,few,TRBJ2-1,TRBV14,TGTGCCAGCAGCCAAGATAGGTCGGCTAGCGGGAGGTGGAGCTCCTACAATGAGCAGTTCTTC,CASSQDRSASGRWSSYNEQFF
TRBD2,.,TRBJ2-1,TRBV5-1,TGCGCCAGCAGCTCGACTAGCGGGGGATCCTACGAGCAGTTCTTC,CASSSTSGGSYEQFF
.,.,TRBJ1-1,TRBV29-1,TGCAGCGGAGTACGCCAGAACACTGAAGCTTTCTTT,CSGVRQNTEAFF
.,many,TRBJ2-5,TRBV29-1,TGCAGCGTTAACCTCATAAAAGAGACCCAGTACTTC,CSVNLIKETQYF
.,few,TRBJ2-7,TRBV6-2/TRBV6-3,TGTGCCAGCAGTTACTACAGGGCCTACGAGCAGTACTTC,CASSYYRAYEQYF
TRBD1,.,TRBJ1-5,TRBV6-1,TGTGCCAGCAGTCAAAAGCCCGGGACAGGGTCCCATAATAGCAATCAGCCCCAGCATTTT,CASSQKPGTGSHNSNQPQHF
TRBD1,few,TRBJ2-1,TRBV3-1,TGTGCCAGCAGCCACCGACAGGGGTTATCGTACAATGAGCAGTTCTTC,CASSHRQGLSYNEQFF
.,.,TRBJ1-2,TRBV5-6,TGTGCCAGCAGAAGAAAAGACGGGAACTATGGCTACACCTTC,CASRRKDGNYGYTF
.,.,TRBJ2-7,TRBV9,TGTGCCAGCAGCGTAGATCTGGTTAGCTCCTACGAGCAGTACTTC,CASSVDLVSSYEQYF
.,.,TRBJ2-1,TRBV7-7,TGTGCTAGCAGCTTGAAGACACCTAGGAGCTCCTACAATGAGCAGTTCTTC,CASSLKTPRSSYNEQFF
.,.,TRBJ2-5,TRBV7-2,TGTGCCAGCAGCTTAAATTCGGCGGGGGCTATGTACTTC,CASSLNSAGAMYF
TRBD2,few,TRBJ2-1,TRBV7-2,TGTGCCAGCAGCTTACGTCCGGGAGGGCCGTACAATGAGCAGTTCTTC,CASSLRPGGPYNEQFF
.,.,TRBJ1-5,TRBV6-1,TGTGCCAGCAGTGAAATGAGGGGCCTTGGGCAGCCCCAGCATTTT,CASSEMRGLGQPQHF
.,few,TRBJ2-3,TRBV7-8,TGTGCCAGCAGACTAGTAGTGTTCACAGATACGCAGTATTTT,CASRLVVFTDTQYF
TRBD1,few,TRBJ1-5,TRBV5-5,TGTGCCAGCAGCTTGGCCCACAGGGGCTCCGATCAGCCCCAGCATTTT,CASSLAHRGSDQPQHF
TRBD2,.,TRBJ2-2,TRBV4-2,TGTGCCAGCAGCCAAGATGAGGGCGGGGGGACGAACACCGGGGAGCTGTTTTTT,CASSQDEGGGTNTGELFF
.,.,TRBJ2-5,TRBV15,TGTGCCACCGGCAGAGTTTTTGGAGAGACCCAGTACTTC,CATGRVFGETQYF
.,.,TRBJ2-3,TRBV24-1,TGTGCCACCAGTGATTTGGGGGGATATGGCACAGATACGCAGTATTTT,CATSDLGGYGTDTQYF
.,.,TRBJ2-7,TRBV11-2,TGTGCCAGCAGCACACTTCAGGGAAGTCCCTACGAGCAGTACTTC,CASSTLQGSPYEQYF
.,few,TRBJ2-1,TRBV5-1,TGCGCCAGCAGCGGTGGAGGACCCTCCTACAATGAGCAGTTCTTC,CASSGGGPSYNEQFF
TRBD2,.,TRBJ2-1,TRBV5-6,TGTGCCAGCAGCTTGGAGACTAGCGGGGGTTGGAATGAGCAGTTCTTC,CASSLETSGGWNEQFF
TRBD1,.,TRBJ1-6,TRBV5-5,TGTGCCAGCAGCCAGGACAGGAGGTATAATTCACCCCTCCACTTT,CASSQDRRYNSPLHF
TRBD2,many,TRBJ2-1,TRBV24-1,TGTGCCACCAGTGATTTTAGGACTAGCGGGATGAATGAGCAGTTCTTC,CATSDFRTSGMNEQFF
.,once,TRBJ2-5,TRBV4-2,TGTGCCAGCAGCCCTTTCGTTCTCGGGTCCCTAGGTAATGAGCAGTACTTC,CASSPFVLGSLGNEQYF
TRBD2,.,TRBJ2-4,TRBV6-5,TGTGCCAGCAGTTCGGGACTAGCGGGTTCCTCGAACTACAATGAGCAGTACTTC,CASSSGLAGSSNYNEQYF
TRBD1,few,TRBJ2-1,TRBV28,TGTGCCAGCAGTTTTAGGGATAGGGGGCGTCGGCAGTTCTTC,CASSFRDRGRRQFF
TRBD1,few,TRBJ2-7,TRBV5-1,TGCGCCAGCAGCTTGACAGGGGTGGTCTACGAGCAGTACTTC,CASSLTGVVYEQYF
.,few,TRBJ1-6,TRBV7-2,TGTGCCAGCAGCCGAAATGGGGTTAATAATTCACCCCTCCACTTT,CASSRNGVNNSPLHF
.,.,TRBJ2-2,TRBV2,TGTGCCAGCAGTGAGGGTGTGGCGGAGCTGTTTTTT,CASSEGVAELFF
TRBD1,few,TRBJ1-2,TRBV5-1,TGCGCCAGCAGCTTGGGCTCCAACGAACAGGGGGGCTATGGCTACACCTTC,CASSLGSNEQGGYGYTF
TRBD2,.,TRBJ2-7,TRBV5-1,TGCGCCAGCAGCTTGGGGACTAGCGGGAAGTCCTACGAGCAGTACTTC,CASSLGTSGKSYEQYF
.,few,TRBJ2-7,TRBV20-1,TGCAGTGCTAGTAAGGGGGGGGCCGAGTCCTACGAGCAGTACTTC,CSASKGGAESYEQYF
.,.,TRBJ1-1,TRBV12-3/TRBV12-4,TGTGCCAGCAGTTTAGTGGTGGCAGGGGAAAGGGACACTGAAGCTTTCTTT,CASSLVVAGERDTEAFF
.,once,TRBJ2-7,TRBV29-1,TGCAGCGTTGGAGACGGAGTAGTTGAGCAGTACTTC,CSVGDGVVEQYF